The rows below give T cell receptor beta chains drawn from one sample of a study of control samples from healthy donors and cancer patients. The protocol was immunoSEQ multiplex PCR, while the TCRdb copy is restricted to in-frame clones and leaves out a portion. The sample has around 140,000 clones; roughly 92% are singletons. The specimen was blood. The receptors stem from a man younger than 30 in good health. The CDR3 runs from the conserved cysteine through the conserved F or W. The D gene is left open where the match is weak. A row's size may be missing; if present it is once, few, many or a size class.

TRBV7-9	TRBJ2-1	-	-	CASSRTLAISYNEQFF	TGTGCCAGCAGCCGTACCCTAGCGATATCCTACAATGAGCAGTTCTTC
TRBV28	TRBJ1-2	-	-	CASSFWGSGGYTF	TGTGCCAGCAGTTTTTGGGGGTCGGGAGGCTACACCTTC
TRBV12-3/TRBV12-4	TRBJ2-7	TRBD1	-	CASRHRGQEQYF	TGTGCCAGCAGGCACAGGGGTCAGGAGCAGTACTTC
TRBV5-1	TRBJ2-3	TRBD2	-	CASSTRGGIDTQYF	TGCGCCAGCAGCACCCGGGGGGGAATAGATACGCAGTATTTT
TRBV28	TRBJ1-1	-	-	CASSSYPDLLGAFF	TGTGCCAGCAGTTCTTACCCGGACCTCCTGGGAGCTTTCTTT
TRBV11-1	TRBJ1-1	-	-	CASSPWGPETEAFF	TGTGCCAGCAGCCCGTGGGGACCTGAGACTGAAGCTTTCTTT
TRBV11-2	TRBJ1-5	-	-	CASSSNRLSNQPQHF	TGTGCCAGCAGCTCCAACCGACTGAGCAATCAGCCCCAGCATTTT
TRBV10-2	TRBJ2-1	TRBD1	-	CASSESQYGQEEQFF	TGCGCCAGCAGTGAGTCCCAATACGGACAGGAAGAGCAGTTCTTC
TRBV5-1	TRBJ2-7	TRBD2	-	CASSLVAGGRYEQYF	TGCGCCAGCAGCTTGGTGGCGGGGGGGCGGTACGAGCAGTACTTC
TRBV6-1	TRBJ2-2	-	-	CASSETGTLNTGELFF	TGTGCCAGCAGTGAAACCGGGACTCTGAACACCGGGGAGCTGTTTTTT
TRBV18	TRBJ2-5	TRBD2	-	CASSPRGGGANQETQYF	TGTGCCAGCTCACCCCGAGGCGGGGGGGCAAACCAAGAGACCCAGTACTTC
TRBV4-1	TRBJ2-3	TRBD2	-	CASSQEGGGGTQYF	TGCGCCAGCAGCCAAGAGGGTGGGGGGGGTACGCAGTATTTT
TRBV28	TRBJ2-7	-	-	CASSLVGDGYEQYF	TGTGCCAGCAGTTTAGTCGGGGACGGCTACGAGCAGTACTTC
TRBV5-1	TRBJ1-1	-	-	CASSLGFEAFF	TGCGCCAGCAGCTTGGGTTTTGAAGCTTTCTTT
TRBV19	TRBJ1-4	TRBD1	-	CASSSPTGVYDEKLFF	TGTGCCAGTAGTTCCCCAACAGGGGTGTACGATGAAAAACTGTTTTTT
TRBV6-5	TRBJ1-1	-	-	CASSYHHENTEAFF	TGTGCCAGCAGTTACCACCATGAGAATACTGAAGCTTTCTTT
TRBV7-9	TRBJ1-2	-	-	CASSQKPTYTF	TGTGCCAGCAGCCAGAAACCAACCTACACCTTC
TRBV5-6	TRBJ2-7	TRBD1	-	CASSARDRGYYEQYF	TGTGCCAGCAGCGCCCGGGACAGGGGATACTACGAGCAGTACTTC
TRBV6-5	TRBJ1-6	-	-	CASSRQYYNSPLHF	TGTGCCAGCAGTCGACAGTACTATAATTCACCCCTCCACTTT
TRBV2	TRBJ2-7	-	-	CASSERGAISSYEQYF	TGTGCCAGCAGTGAAAGGGGGGCAATTAGCTCCTACGAGCAGTACTTC
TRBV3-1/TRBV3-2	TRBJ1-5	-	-	CASSLRVRNQPQHF	TGTGCCAGCAGCCTCAGGGTACGCAATCAGCCCCAGCATTTT
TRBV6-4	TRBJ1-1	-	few	CASSDSDNTEAFF	TGTGCCAGCAGTGACTCCGACAACACTGAAGCTTTCTTT
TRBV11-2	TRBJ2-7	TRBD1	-	CASRSPGQGHSEQYF	TGTGCCAGCAGAAGTCCGGGACAGGGACACTCGGAGCAGTACTTC
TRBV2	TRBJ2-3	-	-	CAIRGTDTQYF	TGTGCCATCCGGGGCACAGATACGCAGTATTTT
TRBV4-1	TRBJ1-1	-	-	CASSQGKSEAFF	TGCGCCAGCAGCCAAGGGAAGAGCGAAGCTTTCTTT
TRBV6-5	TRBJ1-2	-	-	CASSYGASAYGYTF	TGTGCCAGCAGTTACGGGGCGAGTGCCTATGGCTACACCTTC
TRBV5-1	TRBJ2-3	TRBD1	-	CASRSRDRYTDTQYF	TGCGCCAGCAGATCAAGGGACAGATACACAGATACGCAGTATTTT
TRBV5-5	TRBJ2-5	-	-	CASTREPPETQYF	TGTGCCAGCACCAGAGAACCGCCGGAGACCCAGTACTTC
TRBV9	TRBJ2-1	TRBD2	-	CASSVDLAGSQEFF	TGTGCCAGCAGCGTAGATCTAGCGGGAAGTCAAGAGTTCTTC
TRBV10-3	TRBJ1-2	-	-	CATLHPQGKVVGYTF	TGTGCCACCCTACATCCACAGGGAAAGGTTGTTGGCTACACCTTC
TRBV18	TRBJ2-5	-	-	CASSPVGTQETQYF	TGTGCCAGCTCACCGGTTGGGACCCAAGAGACCCAGTACTTC
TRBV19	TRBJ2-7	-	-	CASSITRQSEQYF	TGTGCCAGTAGTATAACCCGCCAATCCGAGCAGTACTTC
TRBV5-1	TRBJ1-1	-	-	CASSMDRPNTEAFF	TGCGCCAGCAGCATGGACAGACCGAACACTGAAGCTTTCTTT
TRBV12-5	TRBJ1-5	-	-	CASGLSQPQHF	TGTGCTAGTGGTTTGAGCCAGCCCCAGCATTTT
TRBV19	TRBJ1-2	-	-	CASSTLNGYTF	TGTGCCAGTAGTACGCTTAATGGCTACACCTTC
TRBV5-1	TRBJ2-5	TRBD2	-	CASSGTSGGETQYF	TGCGCCAGCTCTGGGACTAGCGGGGGTGAGACCCAGTACTTC
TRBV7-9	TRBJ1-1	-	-	CASSFGSKTEAFF	TGTGCCAGCAGCTTTGGGTCGAAGACTGAAGCTTTCTTT
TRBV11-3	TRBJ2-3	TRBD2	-	CASSFRGSLAGGPDTQYF	TGTGCCAGCAGCTTTAGGGGATCGCTAGCGGGGGGGCCGGATACGCAGTATTTT